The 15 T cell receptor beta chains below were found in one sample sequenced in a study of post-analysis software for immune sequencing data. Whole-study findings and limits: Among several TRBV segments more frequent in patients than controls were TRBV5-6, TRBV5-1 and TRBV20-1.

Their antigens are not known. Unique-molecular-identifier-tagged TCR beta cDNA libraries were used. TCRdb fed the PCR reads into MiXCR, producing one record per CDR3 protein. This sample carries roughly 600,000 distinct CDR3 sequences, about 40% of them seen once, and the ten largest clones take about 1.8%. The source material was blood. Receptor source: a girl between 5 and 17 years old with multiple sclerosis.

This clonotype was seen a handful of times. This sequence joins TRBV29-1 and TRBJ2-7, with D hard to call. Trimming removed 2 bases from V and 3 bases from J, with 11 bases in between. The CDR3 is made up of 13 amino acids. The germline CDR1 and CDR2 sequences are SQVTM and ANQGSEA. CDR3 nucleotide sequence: TGCAGCGTTGAACTGGCGGAAGGCTACGAGCAGTACTTC. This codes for CSVELAEGYEQYF.

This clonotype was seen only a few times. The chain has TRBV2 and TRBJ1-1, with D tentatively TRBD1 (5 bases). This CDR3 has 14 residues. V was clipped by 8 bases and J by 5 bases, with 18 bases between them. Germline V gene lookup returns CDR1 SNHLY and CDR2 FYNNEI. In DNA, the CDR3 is TGTGCCAGCCTCGGGGGTATCGTGAGGACTGAAGCTTTCTTT. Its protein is CASLGGIVRTEAFF. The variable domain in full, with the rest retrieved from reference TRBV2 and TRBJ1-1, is EPEVTQTPSHQVTQMGQEVILRCVPISNHLYFYWYRQILGQKVEFLVSFYNNEISEKSEIFDDQFSVERPDGSNFTLKIRSTKLEDSAMYFCASLGGIVRTEAFFGQGTRLTVV.

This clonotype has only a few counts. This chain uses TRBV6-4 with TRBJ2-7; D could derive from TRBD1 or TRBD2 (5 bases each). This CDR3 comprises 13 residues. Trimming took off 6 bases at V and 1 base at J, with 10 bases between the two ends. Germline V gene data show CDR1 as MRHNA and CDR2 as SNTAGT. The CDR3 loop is CASSEGPSYEQYF. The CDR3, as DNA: TGTGCCAGCAGCGAGGGACCTTCCTACGAGCAGTACTTC.

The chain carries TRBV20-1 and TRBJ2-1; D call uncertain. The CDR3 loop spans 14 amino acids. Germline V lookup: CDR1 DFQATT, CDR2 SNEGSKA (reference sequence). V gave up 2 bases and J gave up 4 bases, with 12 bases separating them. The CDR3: CSARRPGLYNEQFF. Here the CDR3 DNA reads TGCAGTGCTAGAAGGCCAGGCTTATACAATGAGCAGTTCTTC.

The CDR3 DNA follows: TGTGCCAGCACCCCATTGGGCAGTGGGTCACAAGAGACCCAGTACTTC. Encoded protein: CASTPLGSGSQETQYF. The chain carries TRBV6-2 or TRBV6-3 and TRBJ2-5; D remains unclear. Deletions cut 7 bases from V and 2 bases from J, with 20 bases between. Germline V gene data show CDR1 as MNHEY and CDR2 as SVGEGT. The CDR3 is made up of 16 amino acids.

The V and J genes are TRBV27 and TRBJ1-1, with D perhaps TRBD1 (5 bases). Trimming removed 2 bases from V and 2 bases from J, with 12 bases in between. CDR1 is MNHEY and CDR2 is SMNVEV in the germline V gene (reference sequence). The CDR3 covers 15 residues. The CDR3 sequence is CASSLMARANTEAFF. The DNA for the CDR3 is TGTGCCAGCAGTTTAATGGCCAGGGCTAACACTGAAGCTTTCTTT.

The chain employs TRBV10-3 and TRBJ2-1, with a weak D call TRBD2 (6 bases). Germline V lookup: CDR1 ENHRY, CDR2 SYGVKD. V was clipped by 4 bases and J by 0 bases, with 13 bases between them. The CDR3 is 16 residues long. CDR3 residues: CAISAAGGSSYNEQFF. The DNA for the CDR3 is TGTGCCATCAGTGCAGCTGGAGGGAGCTCCTACAATGAGCAGTTCTTC.

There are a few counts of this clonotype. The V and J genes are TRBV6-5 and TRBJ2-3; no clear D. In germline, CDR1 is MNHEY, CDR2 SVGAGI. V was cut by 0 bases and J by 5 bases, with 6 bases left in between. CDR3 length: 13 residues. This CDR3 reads CASSYSTLDTQYF. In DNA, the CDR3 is TGTGCCAGCAGTTACTCGACGTTAGATACGCAGTATTTT.

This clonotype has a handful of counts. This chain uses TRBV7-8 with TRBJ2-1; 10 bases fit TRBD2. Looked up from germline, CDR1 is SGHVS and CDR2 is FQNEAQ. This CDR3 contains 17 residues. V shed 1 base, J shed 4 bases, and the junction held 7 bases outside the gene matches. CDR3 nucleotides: TGTGCCAGCAGCTTAGGGCCCGGGACTAGCGTGTACAATGAGCAGTTCTTC. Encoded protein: CASSLGPGTSVYNEQFF.

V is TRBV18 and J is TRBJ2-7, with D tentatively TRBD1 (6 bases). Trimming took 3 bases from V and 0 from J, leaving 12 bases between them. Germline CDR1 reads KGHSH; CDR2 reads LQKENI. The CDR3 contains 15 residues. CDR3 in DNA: TGTGCCAGCTCACCCAGGACAGAGAGCTCCTACGAGCAGTACTTC. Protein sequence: CASSPRTESSYEQYF.

The CDR3 coding sequence is TGTGCCAGCAGCTTTACAGGGGTGATTGACAATGAGCAGTTCTTC. Translated: CASSFTGVIDNEQFF. V usage is TRBV27 and J usage is TRBJ2-1, with TRBD1 identical over 7 bases. Trimming removed 6 bases from V and 5 bases from J; junction bases left unmatched: 10. The germline V gene encodes CDR1 MNHEY and CDR2 SMNVEV (reference sequence). CDR3 length equals 15 residues.

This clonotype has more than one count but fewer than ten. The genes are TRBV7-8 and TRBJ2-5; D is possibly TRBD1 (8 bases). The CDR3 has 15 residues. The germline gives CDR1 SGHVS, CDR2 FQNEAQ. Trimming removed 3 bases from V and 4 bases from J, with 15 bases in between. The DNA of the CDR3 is TGTGCCAGCAGCTTGGCCACAGGGGGGGGAGAGACCCAGTACTTC. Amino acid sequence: CASSLATGGGETQYF.

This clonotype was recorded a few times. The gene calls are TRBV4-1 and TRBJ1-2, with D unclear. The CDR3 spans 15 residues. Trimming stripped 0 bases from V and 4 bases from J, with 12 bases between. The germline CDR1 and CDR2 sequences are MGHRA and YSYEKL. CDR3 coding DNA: TGCGCCAGCAGCCAAGATCAGTTCGTACCCTATGGCTACACCTTC. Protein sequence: CASSQDQFVPYGYTF.

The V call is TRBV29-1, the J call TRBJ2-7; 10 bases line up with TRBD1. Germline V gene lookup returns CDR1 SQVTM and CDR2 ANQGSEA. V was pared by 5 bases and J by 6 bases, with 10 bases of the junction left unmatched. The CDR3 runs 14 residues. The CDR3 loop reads CSVLRGTGVGEQYF. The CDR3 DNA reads TGCAGCGTTCTTCGGGGGACAGGGGTCGGCGAGCAGTACTTC.

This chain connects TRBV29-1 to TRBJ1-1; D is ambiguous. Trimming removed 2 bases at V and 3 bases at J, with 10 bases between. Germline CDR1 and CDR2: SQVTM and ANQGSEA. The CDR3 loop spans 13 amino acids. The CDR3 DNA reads TGCAGCGTTGAACCTCCGGGTTACACTGAAGCTTTCTTT. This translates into CSVEPPGYTEAFF.